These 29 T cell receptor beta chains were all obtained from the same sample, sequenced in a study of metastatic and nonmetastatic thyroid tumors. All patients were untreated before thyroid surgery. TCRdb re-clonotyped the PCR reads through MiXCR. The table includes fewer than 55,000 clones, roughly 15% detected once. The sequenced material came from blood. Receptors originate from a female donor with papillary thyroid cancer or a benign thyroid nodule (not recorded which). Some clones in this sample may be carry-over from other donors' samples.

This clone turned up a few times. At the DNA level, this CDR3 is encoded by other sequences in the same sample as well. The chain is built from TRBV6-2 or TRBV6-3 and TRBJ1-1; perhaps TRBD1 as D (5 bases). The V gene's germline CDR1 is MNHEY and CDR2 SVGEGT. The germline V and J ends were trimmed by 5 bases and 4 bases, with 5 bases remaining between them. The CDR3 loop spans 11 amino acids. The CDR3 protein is CASSQGTEAFF. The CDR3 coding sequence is TGTGCCAGCAGTCAGGGCACTGAAGCTTTCTTT.

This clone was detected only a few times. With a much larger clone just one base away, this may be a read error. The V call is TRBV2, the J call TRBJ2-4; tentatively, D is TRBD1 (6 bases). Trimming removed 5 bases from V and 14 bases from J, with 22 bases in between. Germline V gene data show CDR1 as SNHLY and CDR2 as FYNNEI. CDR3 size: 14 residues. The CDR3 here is CASSTGTWAPRKYF. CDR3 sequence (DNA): TGTGCCAGCAGTACCGGGACATGGGCCCCTAGGAAGTACTTC.

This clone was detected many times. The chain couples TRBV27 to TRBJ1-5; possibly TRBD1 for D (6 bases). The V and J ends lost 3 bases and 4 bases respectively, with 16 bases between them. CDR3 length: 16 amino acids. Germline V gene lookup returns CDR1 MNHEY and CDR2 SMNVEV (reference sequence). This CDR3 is CASSLGGAPGNQPQHF. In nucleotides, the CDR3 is TGTGCCAGCAGTTTGGGGGGGGCCCCGGGGAATCAGCCCCAGCATTTT.

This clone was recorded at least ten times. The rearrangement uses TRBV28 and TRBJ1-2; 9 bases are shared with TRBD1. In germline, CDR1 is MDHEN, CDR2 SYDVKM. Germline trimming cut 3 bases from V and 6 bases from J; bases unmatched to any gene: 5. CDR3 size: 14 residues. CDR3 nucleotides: TGTGCCAGCAGTTTGGAGGGACAGGGCCATGGCTACACCTTC. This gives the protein CASSLEGQGHGYTF.

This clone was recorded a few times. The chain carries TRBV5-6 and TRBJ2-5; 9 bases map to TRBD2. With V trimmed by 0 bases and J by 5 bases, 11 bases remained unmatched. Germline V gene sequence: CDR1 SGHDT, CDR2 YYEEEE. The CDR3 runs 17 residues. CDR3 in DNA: TGTGCCAGCAGCTTGGTGGCGGGAGGGCCAGGGAGGGAGACCCAGTACTTC. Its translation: CASSLVAGGPGRETQYF.

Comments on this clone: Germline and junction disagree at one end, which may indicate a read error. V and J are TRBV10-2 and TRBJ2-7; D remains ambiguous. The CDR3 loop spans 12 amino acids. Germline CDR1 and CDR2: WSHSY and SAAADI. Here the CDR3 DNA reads TGCGCCAGCAGTGACAGATCCTACGATCAGTACTTC. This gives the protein CASSDRSYDQYF.

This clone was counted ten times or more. The CDR3 coding sequence is TGCAGCGTTGAAGGGCAGGGCACAGATACGCAGTATTTT. It codes for CSVEGQGTDTQYF. The chain combines TRBV29-1 with TRBJ2-3, with D uncertain. Trimming pared 1 base from V and 1 base from J, leaving 6 bases between. Germline V gives CDR1 SQVTM, CDR2 ANQGSEA. The length of the CDR3 is 13 residues.

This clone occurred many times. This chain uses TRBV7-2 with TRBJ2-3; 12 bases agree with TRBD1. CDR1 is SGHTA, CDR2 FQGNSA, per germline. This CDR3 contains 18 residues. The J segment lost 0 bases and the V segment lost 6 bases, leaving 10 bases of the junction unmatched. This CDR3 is CASRTGTGGPSSTDTQYF. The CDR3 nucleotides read TGTGCCAGCAGAACCGGGACAGGGGGCCCATCTAGCACAGATACGCAGTATTTT.

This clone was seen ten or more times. In DNA, the CDR3 is TGTGCCTGGGACAGGGCGTCCACTGAAGCTTTCTTT. It codes for CAWDRASTEAFF. J is TRBJ1-1 and V is TRBV30, with TRBD1 matching over 7 bases. V lost 5 bases and J lost 4; bases outside the gene matches: 4. Germline V CDR1 and CDR2: GTSNPN, SVGIG (reference sequence). This CDR3 region has 12 residues. The full variable domain, its missing parts supplied by reference TRBV30 and TRBJ1-1, is SQTIHQWPATLVQPVGSPLSLECTVEGTSNPNLYWYRQAAGRGLQLLFYSVGIGQISSEVPQNLSASRPQDRQFILSSKKLLLSDSGFYLCAWDRASTEAFFGQGTRLTVV.

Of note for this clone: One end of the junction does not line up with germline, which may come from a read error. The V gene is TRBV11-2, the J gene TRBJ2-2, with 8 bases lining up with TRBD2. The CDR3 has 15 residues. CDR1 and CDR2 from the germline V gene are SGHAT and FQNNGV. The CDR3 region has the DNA TGTGCCAACAGCTTATGGCGGGGGGAAACCGGGGAGCTGTTTTTT. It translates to CANSLWRGETGELFF.

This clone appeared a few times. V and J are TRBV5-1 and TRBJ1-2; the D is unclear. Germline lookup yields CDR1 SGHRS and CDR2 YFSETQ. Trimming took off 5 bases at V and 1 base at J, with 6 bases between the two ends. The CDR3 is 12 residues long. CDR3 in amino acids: CASRDGNYGYTF. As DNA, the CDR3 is TGCGCCAGCAGGGACGGTAACTATGGCTACACCTTC.

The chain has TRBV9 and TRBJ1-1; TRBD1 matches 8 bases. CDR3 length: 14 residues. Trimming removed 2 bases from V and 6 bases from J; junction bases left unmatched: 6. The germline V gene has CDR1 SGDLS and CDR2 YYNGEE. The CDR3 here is CASSVDRGRPEAFF. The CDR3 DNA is TGTGCCAGCAGCGTCGACAGGGGCCGCCCTGAAGCTTTCTTT.

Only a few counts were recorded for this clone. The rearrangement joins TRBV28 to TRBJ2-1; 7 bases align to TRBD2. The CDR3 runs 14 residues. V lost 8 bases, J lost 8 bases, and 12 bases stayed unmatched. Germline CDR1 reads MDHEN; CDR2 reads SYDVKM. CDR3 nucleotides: TGTGCCAGCGACTTTCGGGGGGAAATCCATGAGCAGTTCTTC. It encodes CASDFRGEIHEQFF.

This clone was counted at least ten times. DNA for the CDR3: TGTGCCAGCAGCGATCCGGGACTTAATGGCTACACCTTC. This encodes CASSDPGLNGYTF. The J gene is TRBJ1-2, the V gene TRBV7-2, with a possible D match to TRBD1 (5 bases). The V end lost 5 bases, the J end lost 6 bases, and 13 bases lay between the germline ends. The CDR3 contains 13 residues. Germline-derived CDR1 and CDR2 are SGHTA and FQGNSA.

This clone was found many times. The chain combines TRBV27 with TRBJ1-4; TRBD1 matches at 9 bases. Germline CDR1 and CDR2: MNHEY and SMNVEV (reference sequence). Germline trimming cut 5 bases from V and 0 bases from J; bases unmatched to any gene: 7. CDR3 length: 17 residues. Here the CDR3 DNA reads TGTGCCAGCAGTGCCGGACAGGGGTGGTCAACTAATGAAAAACTGTTTTTT. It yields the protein CASSAGQGWSTNEKLFF.

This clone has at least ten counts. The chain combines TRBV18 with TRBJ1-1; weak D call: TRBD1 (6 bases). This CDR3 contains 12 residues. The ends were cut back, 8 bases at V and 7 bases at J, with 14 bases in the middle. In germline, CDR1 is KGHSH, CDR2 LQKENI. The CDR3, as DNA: TGTGCCAGCCAGGGGCAACCTGGTGAAGCTTTCTTT. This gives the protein CASQGQPGEAFF.

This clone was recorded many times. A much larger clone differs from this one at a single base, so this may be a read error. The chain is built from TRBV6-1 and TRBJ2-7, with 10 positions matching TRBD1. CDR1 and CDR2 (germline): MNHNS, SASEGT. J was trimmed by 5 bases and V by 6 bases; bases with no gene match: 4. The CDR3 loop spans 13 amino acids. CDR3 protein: CASRWTGGDEQYF. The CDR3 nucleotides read TGTGCCAGCAGATGGACAGGGGGGGACGAGCAGTACTTC.

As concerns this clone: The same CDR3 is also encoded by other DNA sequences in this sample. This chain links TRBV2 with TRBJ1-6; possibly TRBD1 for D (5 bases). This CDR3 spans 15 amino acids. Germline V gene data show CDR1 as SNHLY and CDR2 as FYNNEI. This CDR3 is CASSPGGGFGSPLHF. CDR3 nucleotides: TGTGCAAGCTCCCCCGGGGGGGGGTTTGGATCACCCCTCCACTTT.

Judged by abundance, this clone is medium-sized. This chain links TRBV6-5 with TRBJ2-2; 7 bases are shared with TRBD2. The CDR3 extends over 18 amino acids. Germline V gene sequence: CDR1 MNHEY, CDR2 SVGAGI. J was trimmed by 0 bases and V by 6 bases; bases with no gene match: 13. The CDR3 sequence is CASSPRASGLANTGELFF. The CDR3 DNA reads TGTGCCAGCAGCCCAAGGGCTAGCGGTCTCGCGAACACCGGGGAGCTGTTTTTT.

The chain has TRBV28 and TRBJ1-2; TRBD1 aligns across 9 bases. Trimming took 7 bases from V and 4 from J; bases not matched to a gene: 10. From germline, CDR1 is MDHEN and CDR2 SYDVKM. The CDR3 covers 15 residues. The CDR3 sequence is CASIPVDRGTYGYTF. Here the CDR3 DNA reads TGTGCCAGCATTCCTGTGGACAGGGGAACCTATGGCTACACCTTC.

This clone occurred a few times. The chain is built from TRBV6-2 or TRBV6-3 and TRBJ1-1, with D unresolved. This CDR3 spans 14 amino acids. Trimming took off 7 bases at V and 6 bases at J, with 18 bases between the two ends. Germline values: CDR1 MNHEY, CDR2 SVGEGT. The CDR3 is CASTVDRGFSEAFF. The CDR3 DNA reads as TGTGCCAGCACCGTCGATCGGGGATTTTCTGAAGCTTTCTTT.

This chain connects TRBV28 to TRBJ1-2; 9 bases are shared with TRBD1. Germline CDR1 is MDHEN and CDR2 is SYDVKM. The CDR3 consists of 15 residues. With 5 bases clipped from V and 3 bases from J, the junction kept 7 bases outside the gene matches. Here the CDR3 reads CASSHDRGGYYGYTF. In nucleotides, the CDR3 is TGTGCCAGCAGTCACGACAGGGGGGGGTACTATGGCTACACCTTC.

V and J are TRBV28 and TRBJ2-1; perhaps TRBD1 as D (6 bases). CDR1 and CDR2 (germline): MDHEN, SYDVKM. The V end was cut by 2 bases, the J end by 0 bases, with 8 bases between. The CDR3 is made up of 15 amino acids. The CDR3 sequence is CASSLGGLSYNEQFF. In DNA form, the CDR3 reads TGTGCCAGCAGTTTAGGGGGCCTCTCCTACAATGAGCAGTTCTTC.

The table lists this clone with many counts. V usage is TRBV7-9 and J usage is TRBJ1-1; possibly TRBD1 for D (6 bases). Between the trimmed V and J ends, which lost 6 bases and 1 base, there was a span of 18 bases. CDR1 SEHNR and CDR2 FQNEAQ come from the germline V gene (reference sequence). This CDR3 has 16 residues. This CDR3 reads CASSLGMGQKNTEAFF. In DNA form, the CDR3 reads TGTGCCAGCAGTCTGGGAATGGGACAAAAGAACACTGAAGCTTTCTTT.

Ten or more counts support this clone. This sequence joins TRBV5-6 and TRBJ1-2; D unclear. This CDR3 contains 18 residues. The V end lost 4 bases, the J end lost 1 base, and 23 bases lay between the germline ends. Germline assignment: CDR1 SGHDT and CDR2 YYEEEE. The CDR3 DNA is TGTGCCAGCAGCCACTCCGAGCGGCACACTCCTTTTAACTATGGCTACACCTTC. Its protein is CASSHSERHTPFNYGYTF.

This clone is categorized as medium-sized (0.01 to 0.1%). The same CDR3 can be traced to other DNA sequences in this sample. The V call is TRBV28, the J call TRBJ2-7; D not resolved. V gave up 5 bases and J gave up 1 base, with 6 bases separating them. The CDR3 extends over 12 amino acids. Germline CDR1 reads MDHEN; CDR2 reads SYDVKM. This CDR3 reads CASSPLSYEQYF. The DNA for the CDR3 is TGTGCCAGCAGTCCCCTGTCCTACGAGCAGTACTTC.

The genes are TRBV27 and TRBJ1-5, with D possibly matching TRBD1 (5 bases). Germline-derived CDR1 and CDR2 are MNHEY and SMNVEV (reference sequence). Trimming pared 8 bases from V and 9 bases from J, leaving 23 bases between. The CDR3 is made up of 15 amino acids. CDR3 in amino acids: CASGPRVGGDLPQHF. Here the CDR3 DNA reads TGTGCCAGCGGACCCCGTGTGGGGGGAGATTTGCCCCAGCATTTT.

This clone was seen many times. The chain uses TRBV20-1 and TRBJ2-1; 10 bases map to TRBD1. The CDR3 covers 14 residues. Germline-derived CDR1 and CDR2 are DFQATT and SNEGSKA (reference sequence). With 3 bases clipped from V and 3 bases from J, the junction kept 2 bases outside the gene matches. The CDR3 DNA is TGCAGTGCTAGGTGGGACAGGGGCTACAATGAGCAGTTCTTC. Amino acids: CSARWDRGYNEQFF.

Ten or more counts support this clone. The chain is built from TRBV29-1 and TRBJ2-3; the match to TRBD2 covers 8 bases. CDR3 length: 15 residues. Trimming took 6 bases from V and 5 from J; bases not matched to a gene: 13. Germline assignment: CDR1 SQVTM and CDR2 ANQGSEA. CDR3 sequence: CSVALAGSGKDTQYF. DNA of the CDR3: TGCAGCGTCGCCCTAGCGGGCTCGGGTAAAGATACGCAGTATTTT.